Listed below are T cell receptor beta chains from one sample, sequenced in a study of blood T cell repertoires in COVID-19. Profiled with immunoSEQ multiplex PCR; TCRdb holds only in-frame clones, not every one. The sample lists 200,000 or so clones; around 89% were seen once. The sample was PBMCs or T cells enriched from blood (not recorded which). Receptors originate from a young woman in a cohort exposed to, infected with or recovered from COVID-19 (not recorded which). The CDR3 runs from the conserved cysteine through the conserved F or W. D genes are given only for firm matches. Where a row states a size, it is once, few, many or the class of an expanded clone; other rows omit it.

>TRBJ2-1|NA|TRBD1|TRBV28
CASGPPQGPNEQFF
TGTGCCAGTGGGCCCCCACAGGGGCCCAATGAGCAGTTCTTC
>TRBJ1-2|NA|TRBD1|TRBV18
CASSSDRVFTF
TGTGCCAGCTCATCCGACAGGGTGTTTACCTTC
>TRBJ1-6|NA|NA|TRBV11-2
CASSLDQEGSSYNSPLHF
TGTGCCAGCAGCTTAGATCAGGAGGGGAGCTCCTATAATTCACCCCTCCACTTT
>TRBJ2-3|NA|TRBD2|TRBV5-4
CASSLNSGGLLDTDTQYF
TGTGCCAGCAGCTTGAATAGCGGGGGCCTCCTCGACACAGATACGCAGTATTTT
>TRBJ1-3|NA|NA|TRBV7-9
CASYLTMPSSGNTIYF
TGTGCCAGCTATTTAACTATGCCCAGCTCTGGAAACACCATATATTTT
>TRBJ1-1|NA|NA|TRBV4-1
CASSQDAEFLGAGTEAFF
TGCGCCAGCAGCCAAGATGCTGAGTTTCTAGGGGCAGGCACTGAAGCTTTCTTT
>TRBJ2-3|NA|TRBD2|TRBV5-1
CASSLAGDSGSTDTQYF
TGCGCCAGCAGCTTGGCCGGGGATAGCGGGAGCACAGATACGCAGTATTTT
>TRBJ1-2|NA|TRBD1|TRBV10-3
CAISEGQGVYGYTF
TGTGCCATCAGTGAGGGGCAGGGGGTCTATGGCTACACCTTC
>TRBJ1-2|NA|NA|TRBV2
CASSAQVDYGYTF
TGTGCCAGCAGCGCACAGGTAGACTATGGCTACACCTTC
>TRBJ2-3|NA|NA|TRBV10-3
CAISFRDTQYF
TGTGCCATCAGTTTCCGGGATACGCAGTATTTT
>TRBJ1-3|NA|NA|TRBV6-7
CASKGLQGNLKSSGNTIYF
TGTGCCAGCAAGGGGTTACAGGGAAACTTAAAAAGCTCTGGAAACACCATATATTTT
>TRBJ2-3|NA|TRBD2|TRBV7-6
CASSLVRTSGPTDTQYF
TGTGCCAGCAGCTTAGTTCGGACTAGCGGACCCACAGATACGCAGTATTTT
>TRBJ2-7|NA|NA|TRBV7-2
CASSLGDRPYEQYF
TGTGCCAGCAGCTTAGGCGACAGACCCTACGAGCAGTACTTC
>TRBJ1-1|NA|NA|TRBV9
CASSVLENTEAFF
TGTGCCAGCAGCGTCTTAGAGAACACTGAAGCTTTCTTT
>TRBJ1-2|NA|NA|TRBV27
CASSQRENYGYTF
TGTGCCAGCAGTCAGAGGGAGAACTATGGCTACACCTTC
>TRBJ1-4|once|NA|TRBV6-5
CASSYSIGGTGEKLFF
TGTGCCAGCAGTTACTCGATAGGTGGAACGGGGGAAAAACTGTTTTTT
>TRBJ1-1|NA|NA|TRBV2
CASGLTVQGTEAFF
TGTGCCAGCGGTCTTACAGTTCAGGGGACTGAAGCTTTCTTT
>TRBJ1-5|NA|TRBD1|TRBV5-8
CASSWTGVGNQPQHF
TGTGCCAGCAGCTGGACAGGCGTTGGCAATCAGCCCCAGCATTTT
>TRBJ1-5|NA|NA|TRBV7-3
CASSLKLKYSRYSNQPQHF
TGTGCCAGCAGCTTAAAATTAAAGTACAGTAGATATAGCAATCAGCCCCAGCATTTT
>TRBJ1-1|NA|TRBD1|TRBV7-6
CASSPTGGTEAFF
TGTGCCAGCAGCCCAACAGGGGGCACTGAAGCTTTCTTT
>TRBJ2-3|NA|TRBD2|TRBV24-1
CATSVRGGYTDTQYF
TGTGCCACCAGTGTCCGGGGGGGTTACACAGATACGCAGTATTTT
>TRBJ2-3|NA|NA|TRBV29-1
CSVHTRVGNTDTQYF
TGCAGCGTACACACGAGGGTGGGGAACACAGATACGCAGTATTTT
>TRBJ2-2|NA|TRBD1|TRBV18
CASSPPSTGVTGELFF
TGTGCCAGCTCACCACCAAGTACAGGGGTGACCGGGGAGCTGTTTTTT
>TRBJ2-3|NA|NA|TRBV2
CASSTLSGLRTDTQYF
TGTGCCAGCAGCACACTTAGCGGCCTCCGCACAGATACGCAGTATTTT
>TRBJ1-6|NA|NA|TRBV4-1
CASSQETLSSYNSPLHF
TGCGCCAGCAGCCAAGAGACACTTAGCTCCTATAATTCACCCCTCCACTTT
>TRBJ1-4|NA|NA|TRBV6-5
CASSYAGDKNEKLFF
TGTGCCAGCAGTTACGCCGGGGACAAAAATGAAAAACTGTTTTTT
>TRBJ2-3|few|NA|TRBV10-1
CASTPGPSGGTQYF
TGCGCCAGCACTCCGGGTCCAAGCGGTGGAACGCAGTATTTT
>TRBJ2-3|NA|NA|TRBV5-1
CASSLGSSSMVDTQYF
TGCGCCAGCAGCTTGGGGTCTAGCTCGATGGTGGATACGCAGTATTTT
>TRBJ1-4|NA|TRBD1|TRBV19
CASSSRTGGEKLFF
TGTGCCAGTAGTTCCCGGACAGGGGGGGAAAAACTGTTTTTT
>TRBJ1-2|NA|TRBD1|TRBV19
CASSILFGLGTEIGYTF
TGTGCCAGTAGTATATTGTTCGGGCTGGGGACAGAGATTGGCTACACCTTC
>TRBJ1-2|few|TRBD1|TRBV19
CASSIKGQSIYGYTF
TGTGCCAGTAGTATTAAGGGACAGAGCATCTATGGCTACACCTTC
>TRBJ1-4|few|TRBD1|TRBV6-6
CASSPTDRGQVREKLFF
TGTGCCAGCAGTCCAACGGACAGGGGGCAAGTTCGTGAAAAACTGTTTTTT
>TRBJ1-5|NA|NA|TRBV12-3/TRBV12-4
CASSGPLNQPQHF
TGTGCCAGCAGTGGGCCTTTAAATCAGCCCCAGCATTTT
>TRBJ2-2|once|NA|TRBV19
CASKDREEFTGELFF
TGTGCCAGTAAAGACAGGGAGGAGTTCACCGGGGAGCTGTTTTTT
>TRBJ1-6|NA|NA|TRBV7-8
CASSYGGSPLHF
TGTGCCAGCAGTTACGGAGGTTCACCCCTCCACTTT
>TRBJ2-7|once|TRBD1|TRBV10-2
CASTRGTGSYEQYF
TGCGCCAGCACCCGGGGGACAGGCTCCTACGAGCAGTACTTC
>TRBJ2-5|NA|NA|TRBV24-1
CATSQGETQYF
TGTGCCACCTCCCAGGGGGAGACCCAGTACTTC
>TRBJ1-1|NA|NA|TRBV27
CASSLRQANTEAFF
TGTGCCAGCAGTTTGAGACAAGCCAACACTGAAGCTTTCTTT
>TRBJ2-2|NA|TRBD1|TRBV5-4
CASSSYRDRTGELFF
TGTGCCAGCAGCTCGTACCGGGACAGAACCGGGGAGCTGTTTTTT
>TRBJ1-6|NA|NA|TRBV19
CASNDRRVSPLHF
TGTGCCAGTAATGACAGGCGAGTATCACCCCTCCACTTT
>TRBJ1-2|once|TRBD1|TRBV28
CATKTPTGAYGYTF
TGTGCCACCAAAACCCCAACAGGGGCCTATGGCTACACCTTC
>TRBJ1-1|NA|TRBD1|TRBV19
CASSGGQWDTEAFF
TGTGCCAGTAGTGGGGGACAGTGGGACACTGAAGCTTTCTTT
>TRBJ2-2|NA|NA|TRBV15
CATSRGASIHTGELFF
TGTGCCACCAGCAGAGGGGCTAGCATACACACCGGGGAGCTGTTTTTT